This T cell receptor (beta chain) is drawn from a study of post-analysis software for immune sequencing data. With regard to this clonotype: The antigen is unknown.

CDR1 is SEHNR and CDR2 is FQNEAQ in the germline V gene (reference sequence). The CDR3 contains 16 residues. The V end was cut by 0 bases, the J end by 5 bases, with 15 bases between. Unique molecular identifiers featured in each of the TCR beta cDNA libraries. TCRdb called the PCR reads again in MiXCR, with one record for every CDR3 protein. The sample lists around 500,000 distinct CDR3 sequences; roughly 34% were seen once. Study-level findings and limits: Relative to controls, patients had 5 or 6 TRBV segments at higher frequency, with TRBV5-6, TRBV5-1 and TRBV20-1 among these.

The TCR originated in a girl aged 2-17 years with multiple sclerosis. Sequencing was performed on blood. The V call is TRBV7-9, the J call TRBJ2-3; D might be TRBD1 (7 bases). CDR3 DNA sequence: TGTGCCAGCAGCTTAGCGATTGGGCAGGGGGGAGATACGCAGTATTTT. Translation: CASSLAIGQGGDTQYF.